These 9 T cell receptor beta chains were all obtained from the same sample, sequenced in a study of T cell responses to AZD1222 COVID-19 vaccine. The method was immunoSEQ multiplex PCR; TCRdb's version includes in-frame clones alone and lacks a portion of them. The sample lists 55,000 to 60,000 clones, more than 80% occurring once. Here the sequenced sample was peripheral blood, taken on day 0 of MenACWY control vaccination. Receptor source: an adult in good health.

The chain is built from TRBV25-1 and TRBJ2-7, with D possibly being TRBD1 (5 bases). Trimming took off 1 base at V and 5 bases at J, with 15 bases between the two ends. This CDR3 is 15 amino acids long. Germline assignment: CDR1 MGHDK and CDR2 SYGVNS. CDR3 loop: CASSESSLGAHEQYF. The CDR3 DNA follows: TGTGCCAGCAGTGAATCAAGCCTAGGGGCGCACGAGCAGTACTTC.

The table lists this clone with a count of one. V usage is TRBV9 and J usage is TRBJ1-1; D ambiguous. The CDR3 loop spans 13 amino acids. The V gene's germline CDR1 is SGDLS and CDR2 YYNGEE. The ends were cut back, 2 bases at V and 1 base at J, with 6 bases in the middle. The chain's CDR3 is CASSVRWNTEAFF. For the CDR3, the DNA is TGTGCCAGCAGCGTCCGCTGGAACACTGAAGCTTTCTTT.

The gene calls are TRBV6-2 or TRBV6-3 and TRBJ2-7; unclear D gene. The germline V gene encodes CDR1 MNHEY and CDR2 SVGEGT. Trimming cost V 2 bases and J 3 bases, with 17 bases left between them. This CDR3 is 16 amino acids long. CDR3 nucleotide sequence: TGTGCCAGCAGTTACCCCCATAGGAATATAGGCTACGAGCAGTACTTC. Encoded protein: CASSYPHRNIGYEQYF.

The chain joins TRBV6-5 to TRBJ2-1, with 8 bases matching TRBD1. After removal of 7 bases from V and 10 bases from J, the junction contained 9 bases not matched to a gene. CDR1 is MNHEY, CDR2 SVGAGI, per germline. The CDR3 extends over 13 amino acids. CDR3 sequence reads: CASTLQGVGEQFF. The CDR3 DNA reads TGTGCCAGCACCCTACAGGGGGTGGGCGAGCAGTTCTTC.

Concerning this clone: Within the sample, other DNA sequences also encode this same CDR3. V is TRBV20-1 and J is TRBJ2-5; no clear D. The V and J ends lost 6 bases and 1 base respectively, with 6 bases between them. CDR3 length: 11 amino acids. The germline V gene has CDR1 DFQATT and CDR2 SNEGSKA (reference sequence). DNA of the CDR3: TGCAGTGCAGACCTCCAAGAGACCCAGTACTTC. Amino acids: CSADLQETQYF.

The V gene is TRBV24-1, the J gene TRBJ2-3, with D unresolved. This CDR3 is 16 amino acids long. Germline CDR1 KGHDR, CDR2 SFDVKD. Between the trimmed V and J ends, which lost 1 base and 0 bases, there was a span of 10 bases. Here the CDR3 reads CATSDFTGTSTDTQYF. The CDR3 region has the DNA TGTGCCACCAGTGATTTTACCGGTACTAGCACAGATACGCAGTATTTT.

The chain is built from TRBV30 and TRBJ2-7; D possibly corresponds to TRBD2 (6 bases). The V gene's germline CDR1 is GTSNPN and CDR2 SVGIG (reference sequence). The CDR3 extends over 17 amino acids. The germline V and J ends were trimmed by 2 bases and 4 bases, with 24 bases remaining between them. The CDR3 protein is CAWSRSLAHESPYEQYF. The CDR3 DNA is TGTGCCTGGAGTAGATCACTAGCCCACGAATCCCCATACGAGCAGTACTTC.

The chain links TRBV5-4 to TRBJ1-6; 9 bases line up with TRBD1. The CDR3 is 15 amino acids. Germline values: CDR1 SGHNT, CDR2 YYREEE (reference sequence). J lost 6 bases, V lost 3 bases, and 4 bases had no gene match. The CDR3, as DNA: TGTGCCAGCAGCTACAGACAGGGGGTTAATTCACCCCTCCACTTT. This sequence encodes CASSYRQGVNSPLHF. Based on the CDR3 plus reference TRBV5-4 and TRBJ1-6, the full variable domain is ETGVTQSPTHLIKTRGQQVTLRCSSQSGHNTVSWYQQALGQGPQFIFQYYREEENGRGNFPPRFSGLQFPNYSSELNVNALELDDSALYLCASSYRQGVNSPLHFGNGTRLTVT.

The CDR3 coding sequence is TGTGCCAGCAGTGAGACTTCCTTCTCCTACAATGAGCAGTTCTTC. Translation: CASSETSFSYNEQFF. This chain connects TRBV6-1 to TRBJ2-1; D call uncertain. The CDR3 is 15 residues long. Germline V gives CDR1 MNHNS, CDR2 SASEGT. V was pared by 3 bases and J by 0 bases, with 9 bases between.